A single sample gave rise to the 21 T cell receptor beta chains below, sequenced in a study of brain T cells in children with intractable seizures. Generated by immunoSEQ multiplex PCR, the TCRdb table keeps only in-frame clones and is missing some. This table holds 300,000 to 400,000 clones, more than 85% found once. Documented time point: blood from clinic visit 5 months post-surgery; TSC patient then seizure free. This sample comprised peripheral blood, obtained 4 to 6 months after surgery. The source of these receptors is a boy in the first two years of life with tuberous sclerosis and intractable seizures.

This clone came up once. The chain has TRBV4-1 and TRBJ2-3, with 12 bases lining up with TRBD2. The germline gives CDR1 MGHRA, CDR2 YSYEKL. CDR3 size: 18 residues. J gave up 2 bases and V 3 bases, and 9 bases lay outside the gene matches. This chain's CDR3 is CASSQPRLAGALTDTQYF. Written as DNA, the CDR3 is TGCGCCAGCAGCCAGCCCCGACTAGCGGGAGCCCTCACAGATACGCAGTATTTT.

The rearrangement uses TRBV10-3 and TRBJ2-3; D is unclear. The length of the CDR3 is 12 residues. CDR1 and CDR2 from the germline V gene are ENHRY and SYGVKD. V lost 3 bases and J 6 bases, leaving 7 bases between the germline ends. The CDR3 region has the DNA TGTGCCATCAGTGAATCGCTGGATACGCAGTATTTT. It is translated as CAISESLDTQYF.

The chain is built from TRBV19 and TRBJ1-1; no clear D. This CDR3 comprises 13 residues. From germline, CDR1 is LNHDA and CDR2 SQIVND (reference sequence). The V and J ends lost 5 bases and 1 base respectively, with 8 bases between them. Here the CDR3 DNA reads TGTGCCAGTAGTTGGTCCGGGAACACTGAAGCTTTCTTT. This codes for CASSWSGNTEAFF.

This clone was observed once. J is TRBJ2-1 and V is TRBV7-9, with D possibly called TRBD1 or TRBD2 (5 bases each). V shed 8 bases and J shed 9 bases, with 11 bases lying between them. This CDR3 contains 11 residues. Germline V gene data show CDR1 as SEHNR and CDR2 as FQNEAQ (reference sequence). The CDR3 loop is CASGIGGEQFF. CDR3 DNA: TGTGCCAGCGGGATTGGGGGTGAGCAGTTCTTC.

The chain links TRBV29-1 to TRBJ2-1; 7 nucleotides match TRBD2. In germline, CDR1 is SQVTM, CDR2 ANQGSEA. The CDR3 runs to 12 residues. V dropped 4 bases and J dropped 10; count of bases not matched to a gene: 7. CDR3 sequence: CSVVAGEGEQFF. CDR3 DNA: TGCAGCGTTGTTGCGGGAGAGGGGGAGCAGTTCTTC.

The chain carries TRBV25-1 and TRBJ1-3; unclear D gene. The V end was cut by 0 bases, the J end by 3 bases, with 12 bases between. Germline lookup yields CDR1 MGHDK and CDR2 SYGVNS. This CDR3 is 16 amino acids long. In DNA, the CDR3 is TGTGCCAGCAGTGAATACGACCGACTACTTGGAAACACCATATATTTT. It encodes CASSEYDRLLGNTIYF.

This chain links TRBV9 with TRBJ1-2; 9 positions agree with TRBD1. Losses at the gene ends were 4 bases for V and 8 bases for J; bases not matched to a gene: 12. This CDR3 has 15 residues. Germline CDR1 reads SGDLS; CDR2 reads YYNGEE. The CDR3 bases are TGTGCCAGCAGCTCCGGGACAGGGAACTATGTAGGCTACACCTTC. Translated: CASSSGTGNYVGYTF. Drawing the rest from reference TRBV9 and TRBJ1-2, the complete variable domain is DSGVTQTPKHLITATGQRVTLRCSPRSGDLSVYWYQQSLDQGLQFLIQYYNGEERAKGNILERFSAQQFPDLHSELNLSSLELGDSALYFCASSSGTGNYVGYTFGSGTRLTVV.

Worth noting for this clone: At the DNA level, this CDR3 is encoded by other sequences in the same sample as well. The chain recombines TRBV19 with TRBJ2-7; D uncertain. CDR1 is LNHDA and CDR2 is SQIVND in the germline V gene (reference sequence). The germline V and J ends were trimmed by 1 base and 3 bases, with 7 bases remaining between them. The CDR3 is made up of 13 amino acids. CDR3 loop: CASSIGRSYEQYF. CDR3 bases: TGTGCCAGTAGTATAGGGAGAAGCTACGAGCAGTACTTC.

The CDR3 reads CASRLTDTQYF. The CDR3, as DNA: TGTGCCAGCAGGCTTACAGATACGCAGTATTTT. The chain couples TRBV7-9 to TRBJ2-3, with unresolved D. This CDR3 has 11 amino acids. V was cut by 6 bases and J by 3 bases, with 4 bases left in between. Germline V lookup: CDR1 SEHNR, CDR2 FQNEAQ (reference sequence).

The chain couples TRBV4-1 to TRBJ2-4; D is unresolved. The CDR3 extends over 17 amino acids. The germline V and J ends were trimmed by 1 base and 0 bases, with 13 bases remaining between them. CDR1 is MGHRA, CDR2 YSYEKL, per germline. The DNA for the CDR3 is TGCGCCAGCAGCCAAGCTTATCCGGGCGAAGCCAAAAACATTCAGTACTTC. It specifies CASSQAYPGEAKNIQYF.

This chain links TRBV30 with TRBJ2-1; 7 bases agree with TRBD2. This CDR3 comprises 13 residues. The germline gives CDR1 GTSNPN, CDR2 SVGIG (reference sequence). The ends lost 2 bases at V and 6 bases at J; junction bases unmatched: 4. The CDR3, as DNA: TGTGCCTGGAGTCTGGGGGGGGTCAATGAGCAGTTCTTC. It translates to CAWSLGGVNEQFF.

J is TRBJ2-7 and V is TRBV10-2; the D gene could be TRBD1 or TRBD2 (5 bases each). Germline loops: CDR1 WSHSY, CDR2 SAAADI. This CDR3 is 14 amino acids long. The V end lost 8 bases, the J end lost 1 base, and 15 bases lay between the germline ends. The CDR3 DNA is TGCGCCAGCTATCGGGGCAAAGAGTCCTACGAGCAGTACTTC. It codes for CASYRGKESYEQYF.

In this sample, this clone turned up a few times. V usage is TRBV6-2 or TRBV6-3 and J usage is TRBJ1-5; D gene ambiguous. The CDR3 covers 14 residues. Looked up from germline, CDR1 is MNHEY and CDR2 is SVGEGT. Trimming stripped 0 bases from V and 4 bases from J, with 7 bases between. The CDR3 DNA is TGTGCCAGCAGTTACTCGGGGTCAAATCAGCCCCAGCATTTT. Its protein product is CASSYSGSNQPQHF.

The V gene is TRBV7-8, the J gene TRBJ1-1; TRBD1 aligns across 7 bases. Germline CDR1 SGHVS, CDR2 FQNEAQ. The ends lost 2 bases at V and 0 bases at J; junction bases unmatched: 15. The CDR3 is 19 amino acids. CDR3 in amino acids: CASSLRGGTASLMNTEAFF. For the CDR3, the DNA is TGTGCCAGCAGCTTAAGGGGGGGGACAGCTTCCCTCATGAACACTGAAGCTTTCTTT.

This clone was recorded only once. The CDR3: CASSPPSSGNTIYF. Here the CDR3 DNA reads TGTGCCAGCAGTCCCCCGAGCTCTGGAAACACCATATATTTT. The rearrangement links TRBV28 to TRBJ1-3; D not certain. Germline loops: CDR1 MDHEN, CDR2 SYDVKM. The CDR3 has 14 amino acids. V gave up 5 bases and J gave up 0 bases, with 8 bases separating them.

The chain couples TRBV7-9 to TRBJ1-3; D not resolved. The CDR3 consists of 14 residues. V lost 3 bases and J lost 2, with 8 bases in between. The germline CDR1 and CDR2 sequences are SEHNR and FQNEAQ (reference sequence). CDR3 nucleotides: TGTGCCAGCAGCTTGGGGTTGGCTGGAAACACCATATATTTT. Its translation: CASSLGLAGNTIYF.

The chain recombines TRBV19 with TRBJ1-5; D call uncertain. This CDR3 comprises 14 residues. Germline CDR1 reads LNHDA; CDR2 reads SQIVND (reference sequence). V was clipped by 6 bases and J by 2 bases, with 11 bases between them. CDR3 residues: CASRLGRGNQPQHF. In DNA, the CDR3 is TGTGCCAGTAGACTCGGACGGGGCAATCAGCCCCAGCATTTT.

The V gene is TRBV24-1, the J gene TRBJ1-5, with D possibly being TRBD1 (5 bases). With 6 bases removed from V and 6 bases from J, the gap between germline ends came to 8 bases. The CDR3 runs 12 residues. Germline V gives CDR1 KGHDR, CDR2 SFDVKD. The DNA of the CDR3 is TGTGCCACCAGTAGGGGTGGTCAGCCCCAGCATTTT. Amino acids: CATSRGGQPQHF.

The rearrangement uses TRBV19 and TRBJ1-1; TRBD1 aligns across 8 bases. CDR3 length equals 14 residues. J was trimmed by 1 base and V by 5 bases; bases with no gene match: 3. Germline V CDR1 and CDR2: LNHDA, SQIVND (reference sequence). In DNA form, the CDR3 reads TGTGCCAGTAGTCTGGGACAGGCGAACACTGAAGCTTTCTTT. Amino acid sequence: CASSLGQANTEAFF.

This chain connects TRBV5-6 to TRBJ1-1, with a weak D call TRBD1 (6 bases). The V end lost 8 bases, the J end lost 0 bases, and 17 bases lay between the germline ends. CDR1 and CDR2 from the germline V gene are SGHDT and YYEEEE. The length of the CDR3 is 15 residues. CDR3 in amino acids: CASLLGGILNTEAFF. DNA for the CDR3: TGTGCCAGTTTATTAGGGGGAATTCTGAACACTGAAGCTTTCTTT.

The V and J genes are TRBV2 and TRBJ2-3; no definite D call. CDR3 length equals 12 residues. Germline V lookup: CDR1 SNHLY, CDR2 FYNNEI. Trimming pared 8 bases from V and 4 bases from J, leaving 10 bases between. CDR3 region: CASARLADTQYF. The DNA of the CDR3 is TGTGCCAGCGCCCGACTCGCAGATACGCAGTATTTT.